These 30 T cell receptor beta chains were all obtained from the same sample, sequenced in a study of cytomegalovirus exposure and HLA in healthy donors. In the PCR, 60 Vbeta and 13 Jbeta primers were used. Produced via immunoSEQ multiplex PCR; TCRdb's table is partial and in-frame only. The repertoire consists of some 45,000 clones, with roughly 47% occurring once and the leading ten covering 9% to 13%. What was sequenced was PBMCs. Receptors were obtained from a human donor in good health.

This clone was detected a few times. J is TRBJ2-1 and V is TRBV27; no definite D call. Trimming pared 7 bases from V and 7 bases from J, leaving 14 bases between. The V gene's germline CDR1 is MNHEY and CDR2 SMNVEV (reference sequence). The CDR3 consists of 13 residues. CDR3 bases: TGTGCCAGCATCCCAGATCGTCGTAATGAGCAGTTCTTC. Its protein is CASIPDRRNEQFF.

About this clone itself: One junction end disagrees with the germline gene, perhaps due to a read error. CDR3 sequence: CASSFVGGDSGELFF. CDR3 nucleotides: TGTGCCAGCAGCTTTGTTGGGGGCGATTCCGGGGAGCTGTTTTTT. The rearrangement joins TRBV5-1 to TRBJ2-2; the D gene is possibly TRBD1 (6 bases). CDR3 length: 15 amino acids. Germline CDR1 reads SGHRS; CDR2 reads YFSETQ. The whole variable domain, remainder taken from reference TRBV5-1 and TRBJ2-2, is KAGVTQTPRYLIKTRGQQVTLSCSPISGHRSVSWYQQTPGQGLQFLFEYFSETQRNKGNFPGRFSGRQFSNSRSEMNVSTLELGDSALYLCASSFVGGDSGELFFGEGSRLTVL.

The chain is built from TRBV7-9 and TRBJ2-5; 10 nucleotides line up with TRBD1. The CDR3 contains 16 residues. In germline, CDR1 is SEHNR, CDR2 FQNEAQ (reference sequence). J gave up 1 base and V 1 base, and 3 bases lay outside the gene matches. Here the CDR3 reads CASSLGTGGFQETQYF. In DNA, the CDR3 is TGTGCCAGCAGCTTAGGGACAGGGGGGTTCCAAGAGACCCAGTACTTC. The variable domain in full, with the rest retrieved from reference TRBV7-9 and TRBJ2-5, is DTGVSQNPRHKITKRGQNVTFRCDPISEHNRLYWYRQTLGQGPEFLTYFQNEAQLEKSRLLSDRFSAERPKGSFSTLEIQRTEQGDSAMYLCASSLGTGGFQETQYFGPGTRLLVL.

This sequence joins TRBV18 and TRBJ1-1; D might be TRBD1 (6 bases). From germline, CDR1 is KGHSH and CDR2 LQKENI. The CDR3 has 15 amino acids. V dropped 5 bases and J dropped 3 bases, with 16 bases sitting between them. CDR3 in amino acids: CASSTQQGGDTEAFF. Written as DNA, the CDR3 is TGTGCCAGCTCAACCCAACAGGGTGGCGACACTGAAGCTTTCTTT. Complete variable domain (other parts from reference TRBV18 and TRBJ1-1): NAGVMQNPRHLVRRRGQEARLRCSPMKGHSHVYWYRQLPEEGLKFMVYLQKENIIDESGMPKERFSAEFPKEGPSILRIQQVVRGDSAAYFCASSTQQGGDTEAFFGQGTRLTVV.

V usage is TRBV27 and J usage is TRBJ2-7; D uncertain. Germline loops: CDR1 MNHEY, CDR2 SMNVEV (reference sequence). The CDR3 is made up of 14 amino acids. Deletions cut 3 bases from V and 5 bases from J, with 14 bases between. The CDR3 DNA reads TGTGCCAGCAGTTTCTCAATGGCTTCCCACGAGCAGTACTTC. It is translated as CASSFSMASHEQYF.

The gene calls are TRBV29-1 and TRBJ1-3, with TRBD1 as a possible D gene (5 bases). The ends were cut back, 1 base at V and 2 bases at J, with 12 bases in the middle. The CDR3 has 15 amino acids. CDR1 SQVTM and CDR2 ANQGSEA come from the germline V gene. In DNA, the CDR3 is TGCAGCGTTGAAGTGCAGGGTAGCACTGGAAACACCATATATTTT. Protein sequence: CSVEVQGSTGNTIYF.

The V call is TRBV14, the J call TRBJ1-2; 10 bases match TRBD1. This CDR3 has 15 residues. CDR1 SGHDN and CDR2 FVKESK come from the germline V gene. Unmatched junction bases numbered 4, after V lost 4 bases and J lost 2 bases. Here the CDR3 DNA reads TGTGCCAGCAGCCCGACAGGGGGCGCGAACTATGGCTACACCTTC. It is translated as CASSPTGGANYGYTF.

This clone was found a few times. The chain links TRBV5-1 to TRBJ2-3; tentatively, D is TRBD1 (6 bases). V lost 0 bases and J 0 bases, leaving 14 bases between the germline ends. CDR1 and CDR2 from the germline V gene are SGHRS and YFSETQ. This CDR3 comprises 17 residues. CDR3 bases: TGCGCCAGCAGCTTGGGGCACAGGGATCCTAGCACAGATACGCAGTATTTT. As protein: CASSLGHRDPSTDTQYF.

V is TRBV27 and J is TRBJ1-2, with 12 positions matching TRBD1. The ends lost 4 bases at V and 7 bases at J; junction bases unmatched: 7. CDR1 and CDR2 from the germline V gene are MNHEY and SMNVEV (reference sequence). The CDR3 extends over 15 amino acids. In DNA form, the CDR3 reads TGTGCCAGCAGTTCCCCCGGGACAGGGGGCTCTGGCTACACCTTC. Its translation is CASSSPGTGGSGYTF.

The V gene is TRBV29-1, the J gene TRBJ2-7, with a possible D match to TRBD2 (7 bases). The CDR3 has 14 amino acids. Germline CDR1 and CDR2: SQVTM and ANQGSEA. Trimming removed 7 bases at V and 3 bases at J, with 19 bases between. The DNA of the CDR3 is TGCAGCGCCGCAAGGGGGGGCAGGGTCTACGAGCAGTACTTC. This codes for CSAARGGRVYEQYF.

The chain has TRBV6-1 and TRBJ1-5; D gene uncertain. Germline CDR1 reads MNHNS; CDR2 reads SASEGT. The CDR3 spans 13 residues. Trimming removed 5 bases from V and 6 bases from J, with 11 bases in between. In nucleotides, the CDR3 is TGTGCCAGCAGTTCCGGGGAAGGTCAGCCCCAGCATTTT. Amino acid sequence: CASSSGEGQPQHF.

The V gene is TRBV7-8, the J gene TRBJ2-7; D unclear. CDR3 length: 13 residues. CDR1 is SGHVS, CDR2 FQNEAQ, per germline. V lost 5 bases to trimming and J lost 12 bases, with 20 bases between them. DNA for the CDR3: TGTGCCAGCAGCCCCCAAAGCGCGAACTCTCCGTACTTC. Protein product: CASSPQSANSPYF. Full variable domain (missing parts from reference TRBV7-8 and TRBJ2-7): GAGVSQSPRYKVAKRGQDVALRCDPISGHVSLFWYQQALGQGPEFLTYFQNEAQLDKSGLPSDRFFAERPEGSVSTLKIQRTQQEDSAVYLCASSPQSANSPYFGPGTRLTVT.

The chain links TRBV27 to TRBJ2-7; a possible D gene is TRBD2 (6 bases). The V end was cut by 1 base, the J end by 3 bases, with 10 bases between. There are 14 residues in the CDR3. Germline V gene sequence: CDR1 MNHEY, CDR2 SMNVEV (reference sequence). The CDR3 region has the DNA TGTGCCAGCAGTTTATGGGGCGGGAACTACGAGCAGTACTTC. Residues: CASSLWGGNYEQYF.

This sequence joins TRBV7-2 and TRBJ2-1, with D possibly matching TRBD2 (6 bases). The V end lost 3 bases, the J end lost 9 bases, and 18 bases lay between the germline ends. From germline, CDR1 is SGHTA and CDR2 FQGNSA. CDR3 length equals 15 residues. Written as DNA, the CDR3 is TGTGCCAGCAGCTTTAGCGGAGAGACAAGAGGTGAGCAGTTCTTC. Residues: CASSFSGETRGEQFF.

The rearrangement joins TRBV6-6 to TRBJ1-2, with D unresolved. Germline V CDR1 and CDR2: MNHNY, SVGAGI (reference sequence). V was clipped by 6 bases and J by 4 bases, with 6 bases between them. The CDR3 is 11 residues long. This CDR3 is CASSPFYGYTF. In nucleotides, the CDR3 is TGTGCCAGCAGCCCATTCTATGGCTACACCTTC.

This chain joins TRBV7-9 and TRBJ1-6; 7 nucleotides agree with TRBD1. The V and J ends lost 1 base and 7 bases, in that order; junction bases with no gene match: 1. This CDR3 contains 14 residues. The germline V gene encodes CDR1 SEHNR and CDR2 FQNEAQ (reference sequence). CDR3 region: CASSLVQGNSPLHF. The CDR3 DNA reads TGTGCCAGCAGCTTAGTACAGGGGAATTCACCCCTCCACTTT. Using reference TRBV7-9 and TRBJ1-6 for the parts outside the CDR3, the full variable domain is DTGVSQNPRHKITKRGQNVTFRCDPISEHNRLYWYRQTLGQGPEFLTYFQNEAQLEKSRLLSDRFSAERPKGSFSTLEIQRTEQGDSAMYLCASSLVQGNSPLHFGNGTRLTVT.

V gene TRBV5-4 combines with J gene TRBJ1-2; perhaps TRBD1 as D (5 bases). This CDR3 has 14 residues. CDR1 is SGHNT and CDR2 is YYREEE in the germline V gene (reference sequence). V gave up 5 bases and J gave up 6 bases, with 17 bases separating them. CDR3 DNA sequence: TGTGCCAGCAGGCCGTCCGCGGGGGTTGATGGCTACACCTTC. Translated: CASRPSAGVDGYTF.

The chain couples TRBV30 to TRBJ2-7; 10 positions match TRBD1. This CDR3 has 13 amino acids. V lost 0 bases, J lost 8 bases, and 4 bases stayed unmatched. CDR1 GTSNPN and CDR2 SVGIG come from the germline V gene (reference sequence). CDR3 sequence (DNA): TGTGCCTGGAGTGTCCCGGACAGGGGGAAGCAGTACTTC. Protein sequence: CAWSVPDRGKQYF.

The CDR3, as DNA: TGTGCCAGCAGCTTGGGCTCGTCGGTGAACACTGAAGCTTTCTTT. Translating gives CASSLGSSVNTEAFF. This chain links TRBV7-9 with TRBJ1-1; D remains unclear. The CDR3 spans 15 residues. Germline V gives CDR1 SEHNR, CDR2 FQNEAQ (reference sequence). Trimming left V 3 bases short and J 0 bases short, with 11 bases between.

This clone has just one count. The CDR3 spells CASSLEEVYGYTF. Written as DNA, the CDR3 is TGTGCCAGCAGCTTGGAGGAGGTCTATGGCTACACCTTC. The chain couples TRBV5-4 to TRBJ1-2; D ambiguous. Trimming removed 0 bases at V and 4 bases at J, with 7 bases between. Germline values: CDR1 SGHNT, CDR2 YYREEE (reference sequence). CDR3 length: 13 residues.

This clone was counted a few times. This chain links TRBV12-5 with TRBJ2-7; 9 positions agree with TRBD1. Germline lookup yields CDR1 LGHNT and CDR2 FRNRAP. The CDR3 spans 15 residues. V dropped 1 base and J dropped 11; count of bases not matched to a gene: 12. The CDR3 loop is CASGLGPRDREEEYF. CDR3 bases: TGTGCTAGTGGTTTGGGCCCCCGGGACAGGGAAGAGGAGTACTTC.

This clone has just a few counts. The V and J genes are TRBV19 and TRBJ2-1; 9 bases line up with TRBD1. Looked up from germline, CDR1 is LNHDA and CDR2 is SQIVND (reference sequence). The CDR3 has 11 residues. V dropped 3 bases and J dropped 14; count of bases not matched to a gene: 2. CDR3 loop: CASSIRDREFF. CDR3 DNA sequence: TGTGCCAGTAGTATCCGGGACAGGGAGTTCTTC.

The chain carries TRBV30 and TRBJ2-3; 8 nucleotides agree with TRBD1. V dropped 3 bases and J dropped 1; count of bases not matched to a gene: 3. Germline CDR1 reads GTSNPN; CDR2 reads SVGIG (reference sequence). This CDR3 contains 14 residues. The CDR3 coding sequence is TGTGCCTGGAGAGACAGGGGAGGCACAGATACGCAGTATTTT. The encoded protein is CAWRDRGGTDTQYF.

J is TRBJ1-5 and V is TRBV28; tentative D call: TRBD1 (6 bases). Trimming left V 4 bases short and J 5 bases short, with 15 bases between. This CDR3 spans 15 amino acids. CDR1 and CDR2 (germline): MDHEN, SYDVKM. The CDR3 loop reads CASSSSGHIYQPQHF. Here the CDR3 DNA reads TGTGCCAGCAGTTCCTCGGGACACATTTATCAGCCCCAGCATTTT.

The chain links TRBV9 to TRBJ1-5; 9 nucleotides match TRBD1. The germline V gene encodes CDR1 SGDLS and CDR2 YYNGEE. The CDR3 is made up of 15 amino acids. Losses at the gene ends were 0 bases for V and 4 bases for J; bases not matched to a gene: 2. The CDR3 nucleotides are TGTGCCAGCAGCGTAGGGACAGGGGTAAATCAGCCCCAGCATTTT. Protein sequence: CASSVGTGVNQPQHF.

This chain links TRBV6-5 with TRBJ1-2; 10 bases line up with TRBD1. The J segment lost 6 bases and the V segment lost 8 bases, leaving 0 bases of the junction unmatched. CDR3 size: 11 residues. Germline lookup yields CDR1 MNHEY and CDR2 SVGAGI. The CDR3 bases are TGTGCCAGCGACAGGGGGCATGGCTACACCTTC. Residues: CASDRGHGYTF.

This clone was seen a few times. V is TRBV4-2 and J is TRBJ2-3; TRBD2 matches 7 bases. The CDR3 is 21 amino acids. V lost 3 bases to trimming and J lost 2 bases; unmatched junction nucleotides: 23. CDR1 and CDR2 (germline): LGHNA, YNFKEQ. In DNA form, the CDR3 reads TGTGCCAGCAGCCAGGACCCGCGAGGGACTACCCTCCCTTCTTTCACAGATACGCAGTATTTT. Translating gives CASSQDPRGTTLPSFTDTQYF.

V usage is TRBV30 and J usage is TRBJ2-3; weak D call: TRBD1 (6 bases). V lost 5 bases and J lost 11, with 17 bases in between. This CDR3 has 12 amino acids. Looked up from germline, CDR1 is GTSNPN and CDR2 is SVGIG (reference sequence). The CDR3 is CAWHQKGGGQYF. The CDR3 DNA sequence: TGTGCCTGGCATCAGAAAGGGGGTGGGCAGTATTTT.

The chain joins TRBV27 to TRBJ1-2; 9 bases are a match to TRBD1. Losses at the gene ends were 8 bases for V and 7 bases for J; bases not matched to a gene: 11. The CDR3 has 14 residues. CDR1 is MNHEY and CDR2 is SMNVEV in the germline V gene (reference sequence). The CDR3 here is CASGSRGQGSGYTF. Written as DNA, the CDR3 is TGTGCCAGCGGATCCCGGGGACAGGGCTCTGGCTACACCTTC.

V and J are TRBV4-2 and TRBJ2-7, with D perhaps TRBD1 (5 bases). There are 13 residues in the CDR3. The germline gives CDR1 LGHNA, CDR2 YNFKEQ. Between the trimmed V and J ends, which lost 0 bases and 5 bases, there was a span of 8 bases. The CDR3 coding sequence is TGTGCCAGCAGCCAAGATTTCAGGGACGAGCAGTACTTC. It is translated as CASSQDFRDEQYF.